This T cell receptor beta chain is from a study of CD4 T cells in relation to SARS-CoV-2 and coronaviruses (dated by TCRdb to the early 2020s). About the study as a whole: In the ViraFEST assay, PBMCs were cultured with antigen for less than 11 days, after which TCR beta CDR3s were sequenced to identify clonal expansions specific to the antigen. Samples from three pre-COVID donors and the naive versus memory experiments were sequenced with the Adaptive Biotechnologies TCR-sequencing kit; other data were Illumina-based. A different TCR-beta assay, based on Illumina, was used to sequence expansion assays from other donors in the study. Using patient-derived lymphoblastoid cell lines, the shared crossreactive spike epitopes were mapped to their HLA restriction. Memory CD4+ T cell crossreactivity between SARS-CoV-2 and common cold coronavirus spike proteins was assessed at the TCR clonotype level in the study. An HIV-1 Nef peptide pool or a no-peptide culture served as the negative reference condition.

To prepare the library, the immunoSEQ multiplex PCR assay was applied. Concerning the study's data processing: During preprocessing, nonproductive sequences were discarded, as were any CDR3s that did not begin with C, did not end with F or W, or were shorter than 7 amino acids. The MANAFEST web app was used to call antigen-specific clonotypes on the basis of expansion compared with the reference and with other culture wells. A clone was considered positive if significant expansion relative to the reference culture was observed in 2 of 3 replicate wells at an FDR below 0.05. To be called positive, a clone also had to show significant expansion compared with every other tandem well and an odds ratio greater than 5. CDR3 homology was measured as pairwise Levenshtein distance, computed with the stringdist R package after trimming three terminal residues from each end. TCRdb took over this immuneACCESS table, retaining in-frame rearrangements with V and J assigned. Such tables are incomplete; in checked studies, under half of the missing clones stem from an unresolved V gene, and the remainder is unexplained. V, J and clone size are those of that table, while D and trimming were read from the DNA. In this sample the table shows fewer than 25,000 clones, around 70% of which occur a single time. The biggest ten clones account for 15% to 20% of the sample.

Clipping removes 1 base from V and 2 bases from J, with 2 as the unmatched junction base count. Taken from cysteine to phenylalanine, the CDR3 has 16 residues. Only CDR3 DNA remains: 48 bases, in frame from the first base. As encoded in the germline V gene, CDR1 is MGHRA while CDR2 is YSYEKL. CD4+ T cells from unexposed donors were collected before the COVID-19 pandemic (2011-2018). After less than eleven days of culture, CD4+ T cells were isolated with the EasySep CD4+ T cell isolation kit. Unexposed donor CD4+ T cells were tested for reactivity to SARS-CoV-2 S and N and four common cold coronavirus spike pools, as cell number allowed. About 1.8 million PBMCs per well were cultured in IMDM with approximately 5% human AB serum and around 10 IU/ml IL-2. Half of the culture medium was replaced with fresh IL-2-containing medium on days 3 and 7. Each peptide culture condition was generally run in triplicate replicate wells. The leukapheresis product used for the unexposed donors was purchased from a commercial source. PBMCs were isolated from leukapheresis product or whole blood by Ficoll-Paque PLUS gradient centrifugation. PBMCs were either cryopreserved at -140 degrees C or used fresh in the expansion assay. The QIAamp Micro DNA Kit was used to extract genomic DNA from the CD4+ T cells.

The paper's findings and limits, for the study overall: Since the crossreactivity analysis centred on spike protein, crossreactivity against other viral proteins was not assessed. Because no donor provided both pre-pandemic and post-infection samples, tracing the source of pre-existing responses was limited. Compared with monoreactive clones, crossreactive clones had significantly weaker SARS-CoV-2-driven expansion, a result consistent with antigenic imprinting. Small numbers of patients and of tested TCRs were a limitation of the study. In about 60% of donors, memory CD4+ clonotypes turned up that crossrecognized SARS-CoV-2 and at least one common cold coronavirus spike.

Comment on this clone: The specificity of this receptor is unknown. One base away there is no much larger clone; base qualities are not given. The sample carries other DNA sequences with the same CDR3.

This clonotype was sampled from a human donor in good health. Sequences were obtained from CD4+ T cells from PBMCs, cultured in vitro. Recombination connected TRBV4-1 to TRBJ2-1, with 10 junctional bases fitting TRBD2. The nucleotide sequence reads TGCGCCAGCAGCCAAGGTACTAGCGGGGCCTACAATGAGCAGTTCTTC. Translated, it gives CASSQGTSGAYNEQFF.